At least ten counts were recorded for the clone carrying this T cell receptor beta chain. The data derive from a study of blood T cells in healthy people across ages. Between the trimmed V and J ends, which lost 5 bases and 4 bases, there was a span of 11 bases. The CDR3 runs to 13 residues. CDR1 and CDR2 (germline): SGHTA, FQGNSA. With a J-beta primer mix and a sample-barcoded 5' primer, a second PCR ran about 7 to 12 cycles. TCRdb analysed the 5' RACE reads with MiXCR anew, one entry per CDR3 protein. The sample has 450,000 to 700,000 distinct CDR3 sequences; approximately 25% are singletons. The source is an older woman in good health. Sample: blood. The chain joins TRBV7-2 to TRBJ1-2; no definite D call. The CDR3: CASSSGRSYGYTF. CDR3 in DNA: TGTGCCAGCAGCAGCGGTCGGAGCTATGGCTACACCTTC.